The 16 T cell receptor beta chains in this list originate from one sample, sequenced in a study of blood T cell repertoires in COVID-19 (dated by TCRdb to the early 2020s). Library preparation was by the immunoSEQ multiplex PCR assay. Held by TCRdb, this immuneACCESS table contains in-frame sequences only and omits some clones. Under half of the omission traces to an unresolved V gene where checked; the cause of the rest is unknown. The sample table records a few hundred thousand clones; roughly 85% of these occur just once. The ten largest clonotypes hold approximately 4.6% of the sample. Sequenced material: PBMCs or T cells enriched from blood (not recorded which). Receptors originate from a woman between 40 and 50 years old with acute COVID-19.

The V call is TRBV19, the J call TRBJ1-2, with a tentative D call TRBD1 (6 bases). CDR1 and CDR2 (germline): LNHDA, SQIVND (reference sequence). With 7 bases removed from V and 4 bases from J, the gap between germline ends came to 16 bases. The CDR3 sequence is 14 residues long. The CDR3 nucleotides read TGTGCCAGTACCGGACAGTTCTTTCGCTATGGCTACACCTTC. This codes for CASTGQFFRYGYTF.

The chain joins TRBV7-2 to TRBJ2-7, with 8 bases identical to TRBD1. This CDR3 region has 13 residues. Trimming removed 6 bases from V and 6 bases from J; junction bases left unmatched: 7. From germline, CDR1 is SGHTA and CDR2 FQGNSA. The CDR3 DNA follows: TGTGCCAGCAGTTTCCGACAGGGGTCCGAGCAGTACTTC. Amino acids: CASSFRQGSEQYF.

The chain uses TRBV4-2 and TRBJ2-5; 9 bases fit TRBD2. The CDR3 has 17 residues. CDR1 and CDR2 from the germline V gene are LGHNA and YNFKEQ. After removal of 1 base from V and 1 base from J, the junction contained 7 bases not matched to a gene. The CDR3 DNA reads TGTGCCAGCAGCCAAGGAGGCGGGGGGGCTCGCCAAGAGACCCAGTACTTC. As protein: CASSQGGGGARQETQYF.

This rearrangement joins TRBV7-3 to TRBJ2-1; TRBD1 is a possible D gene (5 bases). The germline V gene encodes CDR1 SGHTA and CDR2 FQGTGA. The CDR3 totals 16 residues. V shed 0 bases and J shed 8 bases, with 17 bases lying between them. CDR3 DNA: TGTGCCAGCAGCTTAACGCCGGCCCCGATCAGGGATGAGCAGTTCTTC. Translation: CASSLTPAPIRDEQFF.

Comments on this clone: Relative to the germline gene, one junction end is altered; a read error may explain this. The same CDR3 arises from other DNA sequences in this sample as well. The chain is built from TRBV27 and TRBJ2-2; 8 bases map to TRBD2. Germline V CDR1 and CDR2: MNHEY, SMNVEV (reference sequence). The length of the CDR3 is 15 residues. The CDR3 nucleotides read TGTGCCAGCAGTTTCACCGGGACTAGTACCGGAGAGCTGTTTTTT. Translated: CASSFTGTSTGELFF.

This chain links TRBV18 with TRBJ2-2, with 9 bases matching TRBD1. Germline values: CDR1 KGHSH, CDR2 LQKENI. Trimming took 1 base from V and 5 from J; bases not matched to a gene: 5. The CDR3 sequence is 16 residues long. The CDR3 DNA sequence: TGTGCCAGCTCACCACTCCTGACAGGGGGAACCGGGGAGCTGTTTTTT. Its protein product is CASSPLLTGGTGELFF.

The rearrangement joins TRBV5-5 to TRBJ1-4; 8 nucleotides line up with TRBD1. V was pared by 2 bases and J by 8 bases, with 8 bases of the junction left unmatched. Germline lookup yields CDR1 SGHKS and CDR2 YYEKEE (reference sequence). This CDR3 contains 15 residues. The CDR3, as DNA: TGTGCCAGCAGCTTAGGACAGGGAAAGGGGGAAAAACTGTTTTTT. Protein product: CASSLGQGKGEKLFF.

The chain carries TRBV20-1 and TRBJ2-5, with a possible D match to TRBD2 (6 bases). CDR1 DFQATT and CDR2 SNEGSKA come from the germline V gene (reference sequence). This CDR3 is built from 15 residues. V was cut by 3 bases and J by 0 bases, with 14 bases left in between. CDR3 region: CSASSERDYQETQYF. The CDR3 DNA follows: TGCAGTGCTAGTTCAGAACGGGACTACCAAGAGACCCAGTACTTC.

The chain uses TRBV6-5 and TRBJ1-2; D remains ambiguous. Trimming took off 6 bases at V and 4 bases at J, with 6 bases between the two ends. The CDR3 covers 11 residues. Germline V gives CDR1 MNHEY, CDR2 SVGAGI. CDR3 in amino acids: CASSRGYGYTF. In DNA form, the CDR3 reads TGTGCCAGCAGCCGAGGCTATGGCTACACCTTC.

The V call is TRBV19, the J call TRBJ2-7; 8 nucleotides agree with TRBD2. Germline V lookup: CDR1 LNHDA, CDR2 SQIVND (reference sequence). The CDR3 contains 16 residues. With V trimmed by 7 bases and J by 1 base, 12 bases remained unmatched. The CDR3 reads CASTLRHSGVSYEQYF. The CDR3 bases are TGTGCCAGTACCCTCCGTCATAGCGGGGTGTCCTACGAGCAGTACTTC.

The sample holds one count of this clone. This chain connects TRBV12-3 or TRBV12-4 to TRBJ2-1; possible D gene TRBD1, 5 bases. The CDR3 spans 13 residues. V was clipped by 4 bases and J by 7 bases, with 11 bases between them. CDR3 region: CASSWGQGNEQFF. The CDR3 DNA reads TGTGCCAGCAGTTGGGGTCAGGGAAATGAGCAGTTCTTC.

Regarding this clone: An end of the junction differs from the germline gene, which may be a read error. The chain combines TRBV20-1 with TRBJ2-1, with D maybe TRBD2 (6 bases). The germline gives CDR1 DFQATT, CDR2 SNEGSKA (reference sequence). This CDR3 has 11 residues. The CDR3 DNA reads as TGTGTCGGCGGGGAGAACGATGAGCAGTTCTTC. It codes for CVGGENDEQFF.

The chain links TRBV29-1 to TRBJ2-7; no reliable D call. V dropped 3 bases and J dropped 1 base, with 10 bases sitting between them. This CDR3 region has 13 residues. The germline CDR1 and CDR2 sequences are SQVTM and ANQGSEA. The CDR3 region is CSVEYSKSYEQYF. DNA of the CDR3: TGCAGCGTTGAGTACAGTAAGTCCTACGAGCAGTACTTC.

In its sample, this clone was seen once. V gene TRBV12-3 or TRBV12-4 combines with J gene TRBJ1-1, with D unclear. V lost 1 base and J 11 bases, leaving 11 bases between the germline ends. The CDR3 is made up of 12 amino acids. This chain's CDR3 is CASSLGDYRAFF. The DNA of the CDR3 is TGTGCCAGCAGTTTAGGTGACTATAGGGCTTTCTTT.

The chain links TRBV5-4 to TRBJ2-7; D gene uncertain. The CDR3 consists of 14 residues. V was pared by 0 bases and J by 0 bases, with 7 bases between. The V gene's germline CDR1 is SGHNT and CDR2 YYREEE (reference sequence). The CDR3 nucleotides read TGTGCCAGCAGCTTGGAACAGAGCTCCTACGAGCAGTACTTC. It encodes CASSLEQSSYEQYF.

The V call is TRBV13, the J call TRBJ2-2, with 10 positions matching TRBD2. Germline CDR1 PRHDT, CDR2 FYEKMQ (reference sequence). After removal of 5 bases from V and 3 bases from J, the junction contained 9 bases not matched to a gene. The CDR3 has 17 amino acids. CDR3 nucleotides: TGTGCCAGCAGCACTAAGCGGGGGGGCCTTGACACCGGGGAGCTGTTTTTT. Its translation is CASSTKRGGLDTGELFF.